This T cell receptor (beta chain) was observed in a study of T cells after yellow fever vaccination. UMIs were added to TCR cDNA along with a universal primer site when it was made by 5'RACE template switching. One entry per CDR3 protein results from TCRdb running MiXCR on the 5' RACE reads. The sample contains some 240,000 distinct CDR3 sequences, about 3.5% of which appear only once. CDR1 is SGHTA, CDR2 FQGNSA, per germline. Trimming pared 3 bases from V and 2 bases from J, leaving 9 bases between. The CDR3 totals 14 residues. This clonotype was detected many times. Its antigen is unidentified. Study findings and constraints: Abundant bulk-derived clonotypes could contaminate FACS-sorted repertoires. Once the booster was given, most primary-vaccination clones reappeared, at about 97% for CD4 and roughly 85% for CD8. Though it reached lower strength, the secondary response hit its peak faster, day 5 versus 15.

The clonotype comes from a man between 18 and 29 years old who received the YFV17D yellow fever vaccine. The starting material was PBMCs, obtained 15 days after the yellow fever booster vaccination. V gene TRBV7-2 combines with J gene TRBJ2-3; weak D call: TRBD1 (5 bases). The CDR3 DNA is TGTGCCAGCAGCTTCAGGGCCTCCACAGATACGCAGTATTTT. Translated: CASSFRASTDTQYF. The full variable domain, in which reference TRBV7-2 and TRBJ2-3 provide the parts outside the CDR3, is GAGVSQSPSNKVTEKGKDVELRCDPISGHTALYWYRQSLGQGLEFLIYFQGNSAPDKSGLPSDRFSAERTGGSVSTLTIQRTQQEDSAVYLCASSFRASTDTQYFGPGTRLTVL.